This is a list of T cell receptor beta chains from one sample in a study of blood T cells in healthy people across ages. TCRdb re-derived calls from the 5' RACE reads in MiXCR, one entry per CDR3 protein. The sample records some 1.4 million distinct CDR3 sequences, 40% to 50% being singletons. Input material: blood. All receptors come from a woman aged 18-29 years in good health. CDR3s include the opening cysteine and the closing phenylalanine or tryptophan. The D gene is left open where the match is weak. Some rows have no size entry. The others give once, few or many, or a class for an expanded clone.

CDR3nt: TGCAGTGCTAGAGGCGGGAGGGGTGGCGATGAGCAGTTCTTC; CDR3aa: CSARGGRGGDEQFF; j_gene: TRBJ2-1; len: 14; d_gene: TRBD2; abundance: few; v_gene: TRBV20-1
CDR3nt: TGTGCCAGCGGGGGGGCCAGCGGGAGGACAGATACGCAGTATTTT; CDR3aa: CASGGASGRTDTQYF; j_gene: TRBJ2-3; len: 15; d_gene: TRBD2; abundance: .; v_gene: TRBV6-4
CDR3nt: TGCGCCAGCAGCCATGGGGCGGGAGGCTACGAGCAGTACTTC; CDR3aa: CASSHGAGGYEQYF; j_gene: TRBJ2-7; len: 14; d_gene: TRBD2; abundance: once; v_gene: TRBV4-1
CDR3nt: TGTGCCAGCAGTGACCGGGCGATGAATCAGCCCCAGCATTTT; CDR3aa: CASSDRAMNQPQHF; j_gene: TRBJ1-5; len: 14; d_gene: .; abundance: few; v_gene: TRBV2
CDR3nt: TGCAGTGCAGCGGGGCAGCCCAAGTTTAATTCACCCCTCCACTTT; CDR3aa: CSAAGQPKFNSPLHF; j_gene: TRBJ1-6; len: 15; d_gene: .; abundance: .; v_gene: TRBV20-1
CDR3nt: TGTGCCAGCAGCTCCAAACCGAACACTGAAGCTTTCTTT; CDR3aa: CASSSKPNTEAFF; j_gene: TRBJ1-1; len: 13; d_gene: .; abundance: .; v_gene: TRBV7-9
CDR3nt: TGCAGTGGACTAGCGGAGATCAATGAGCAGTACTTC; CDR3aa: CSGLAEINEQYF; j_gene: TRBJ2-5; len: 12; d_gene: TRBD2; abundance: .; v_gene: TRBV20-1
CDR3nt: TGTGCCCACGACAGGGACGAGACCCAGTACTTC; CDR3aa: CAHDRDETQYF; j_gene: TRBJ2-5; len: 11; d_gene: TRBD1; abundance: .; v_gene: TRBV7-9
CDR3nt: TGCAGTGCTAGGGGTTTTTACGGCAATGAGCAGTTCTTC; CDR3aa: CSARGFYGNEQFF; j_gene: TRBJ2-1; len: 13; d_gene: .; abundance: few; v_gene: TRBV20-1
CDR3nt: TGTGCCAGCAGCGTAGGAGGGTTGGGTCAGCCCCAGCATTTT; CDR3aa: CASSVGGLGQPQHF; j_gene: TRBJ1-5; len: 14; d_gene: .; abundance: .; v_gene: TRBV9
CDR3nt: TGTGCCAGCAGGGTCGGGGTCTCCTACGAGCAGTACTTC; CDR3aa: CASRVGVSYEQYF; j_gene: TRBJ2-7; len: 13; d_gene: .; abundance: .; v_gene: TRBV12-3/TRBV12-4
CDR3nt: TGTGCCATCAGACAGGGAGTTGGCTACACCTTC; CDR3aa: CAIRQGVGYTF; j_gene: TRBJ1-2; len: 11; d_gene: TRBD1; abundance: .; v_gene: TRBV2
CDR3nt: TGCGCCAGCGGCGTAAACGACGAGCAGTACTTC; CDR3aa: CASGVNDEQYF; j_gene: TRBJ2-7; len: 11; d_gene: .; abundance: few; v_gene: TRBV5-1
CDR3nt: TGTGCCAGCAGTAGACTAGCGGGGGATAGCTCCTACAATGAGCAGTACTTC; CDR3aa: CASSRLAGDSSYNEQYF; j_gene: TRBJ2-7; len: 17; d_gene: TRBD2; abundance: .; v_gene: TRBV27
CDR3nt: TGTGCCAGCAGCCGGGGCGGGAAAGAGACCCAGTACTTC; CDR3aa: CASSRGGKETQYF; j_gene: TRBJ2-5; len: 13; d_gene: .; abundance: .; v_gene: TRBV7-7
CDR3nt: TGTGCCATCAGTGACGATCGGGCGGGGGCGGAAGAGACCCAGTACTTC; CDR3aa: CAISDDRAGAEETQYF; j_gene: TRBJ2-5; len: 16; d_gene: .; abundance: .; v_gene: TRBV10-3
CDR3nt: TGTGCCACCAGCAGAGATCGGCAGCCTCTAAACACGGGGTATAAGCAGTTCTTC; CDR3aa: CATSRDRQPLNTGYKQFF; j_gene: TRBJ2-1; len: 18; d_gene: .; abundance: .; v_gene: TRBV15
CDR3nt: TGTGCCAGCAGCCATCGGACTAGCGGGACTTACGAGCAGTACTTC; CDR3aa: CASSHRTSGTYEQYF; j_gene: TRBJ2-7; len: 15; d_gene: TRBD2; abundance: .; v_gene: TRBV6-5
CDR3nt: TGTGCCAGCAGCTTTGGGCGGGGGAACAATGAGCAGTTCTTC; CDR3aa: CASSFGRGNNEQFF; j_gene: TRBJ2-1; len: 14; d_gene: TRBD2; abundance: .; v_gene: TRBV7-2
CDR3nt: TGTGCCAGCAGCTTAGATCAGGATCTGGGGAGGGCCCAGTACTTC; CDR3aa: CASSLDQDLGRAQYF; j_gene: TRBJ2-7; len: 15; d_gene: TRBD2; abundance: .; v_gene: TRBV7-2
CDR3nt: TGTGCCAGCAGTTATGGGGGACGGGGTAATGAGCAGTTCTTC; CDR3aa: CASSYGGRGNEQFF; j_gene: TRBJ2-1; len: 14; d_gene: .; abundance: .; v_gene: TRBV27
CDR3nt: TGTGCCAGCAGTGCTTGGACAGGGGGGACCCGAAGTGAAAAACTGTTTTTT; CDR3aa: CASSAWTGGTRSEKLFF; j_gene: TRBJ1-4; len: 17; d_gene: TRBD1; abundance: few; v_gene: TRBV6-1
CDR3nt: TGCAGCGTTGAAGATCCGGGCGGAGACAGACCGAGAGATGAGCAGTTCTTC; CDR3aa: CSVEDPGGDRPRDEQFF; j_gene: TRBJ2-1; len: 17; d_gene: .; abundance: few; v_gene: TRBV29-1
CDR3nt: TGCAGTGCTAGTGACGACAGGGAGAACTATGGCTACACCTTC; CDR3aa: CSASDDRENYGYTF; j_gene: TRBJ1-2; len: 14; d_gene: TRBD1; abundance: once; v_gene: TRBV20-1
CDR3nt: TGTGCCAGCAGTCGGGTTGCCTCCTACGAGCAGTACTTC; CDR3aa: CASSRVASYEQYF; j_gene: TRBJ2-7; len: 13; d_gene: .; abundance: few; v_gene: TRBV12-3/TRBV12-4
CDR3nt: TGTGCCAGCAGCTTGGAACAGAGCTCCTACAATGAGCAGTTCTTC; CDR3aa: CASSLEQSSYNEQFF; j_gene: TRBJ2-1; len: 15; d_gene: .; abundance: many; v_gene: TRBV7-2
CDR3nt: TGTGCCAGCAGTTTATGGGGACAGTACGACGAGCAGTACTTC; CDR3aa: CASSLWGQYDEQYF; j_gene: TRBJ2-7; len: 14; d_gene: TRBD1; abundance: .; v_gene: TRBV27
CDR3nt: TGTGCCAGCAGCTCGGGACTTAAGAACACAGATACGCAGTATTTT; CDR3aa: CASSSGLKNTDTQYF; j_gene: TRBJ2-3; len: 15; d_gene: .; abundance: .; v_gene: TRBV13
CDR3nt: TGCAGCGTTACCGTAGTTGTGGAGACCCAGTACTTC; CDR3aa: CSVTVVVETQYF; j_gene: TRBJ2-5; len: 12; d_gene: .; abundance: .; v_gene: TRBV29-1
CDR3nt: TGTGCCAGCAGCCAATTGACGGGGGGGCCGTTTGATGAGCAGTTCTTC; CDR3aa: CASSQLTGGPFDEQFF; j_gene: TRBJ2-1; len: 16; d_gene: TRBD2; abundance: .; v_gene: TRBV3-1
CDR3nt: TGTGCCAGCAGGACACAGGGGGTCTATGGCTACACCTTC; CDR3aa: CASRTQGVYGYTF; j_gene: TRBJ1-2; len: 13; d_gene: TRBD1; abundance: few; v_gene: TRBV12-3/TRBV12-4
CDR3nt: TGTGCCAGCAGTTCTTCAGGGGAGAGTGAGCAGTTCTTC; CDR3aa: CASSSSGESEQFF; j_gene: TRBJ2-1; len: 13; d_gene: .; abundance: .; v_gene: TRBV3-1
CDR3nt: TGCAGCGTTGTAAGCGAGACCTCCTACGAGCAGTACTTC; CDR3aa: CSVVSETSYEQYF; j_gene: TRBJ2-7; len: 13; d_gene: .; abundance: .; v_gene: TRBV29-1
CDR3nt: TGCAGCGTTGCAAGCGGGGGGGCGGGCAATGAGCAGTACTTC; CDR3aa: CSVASGGAGNEQYF; j_gene: TRBJ2-7; len: 14; d_gene: TRBD2; abundance: .; v_gene: TRBV29-1